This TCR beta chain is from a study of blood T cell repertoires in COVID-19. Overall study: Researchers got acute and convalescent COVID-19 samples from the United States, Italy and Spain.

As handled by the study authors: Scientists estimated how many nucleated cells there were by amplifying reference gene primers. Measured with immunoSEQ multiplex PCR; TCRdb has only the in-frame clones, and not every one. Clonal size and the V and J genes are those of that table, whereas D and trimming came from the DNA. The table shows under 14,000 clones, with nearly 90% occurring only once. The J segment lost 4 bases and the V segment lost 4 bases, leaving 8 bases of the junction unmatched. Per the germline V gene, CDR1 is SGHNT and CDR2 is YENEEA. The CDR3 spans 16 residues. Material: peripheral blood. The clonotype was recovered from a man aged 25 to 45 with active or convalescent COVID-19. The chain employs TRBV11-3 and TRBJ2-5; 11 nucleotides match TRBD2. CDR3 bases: TGTGCCAGCAGCTCAACCTCTAGCGGGGGGTTAGAGACCCAGTACTTC. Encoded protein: CASSSTSSGGLETQYF.